One sample yielded the 15 T cell receptor beta chains listed below, sequenced in a study of blood T cell repertoires in COVID-19 (dated by TCRdb to about 2020). The receptor library was made with the immunoSEQ multiplex PCR assay. TCRdb took this table from immuneACCESS and kept in-frame rearrangements with V and J called. Such tables lack part of the clones; where checked against another copy, unresolved V genes explain under half of the gap, and the rest is unexplained. The sample table contains 150,000 to 250,000 clones; only one count was recorded for about 85% of them. The ten largest clones represent almost 6% of the sample. Sample: peripheral blood. These receptors all come from a woman aged 40 to 50 with COVID-19, enrolled during active disease.

V usage is TRBV5-4 and J usage is TRBJ2-1; possibly TRBD1 for D (6 bases). Trimming took 1 base from V and 13 from J, leaving 15 bases between them. Germline-derived CDR1 and CDR2 are SGHNT and YYREEE (reference sequence). This CDR3 is 13 amino acids long. The CDR3 sequence is CASSLWTERTQFF. Here the CDR3 DNA reads TGTGCCAGCAGCTTGTGGACAGAAAGGACCCAGTTCTTC. Full variable domain (remainder filled in from reference TRBV5-4 and TRBJ2-1): ETGVTQSPTHLIKTRGQQVTLRCSSQSGHNTVSWYQQALGQGPQFIFQYYREEENGRGNFPPRFSGLQFPNYSSELNVNALELDDSALYLCASSLWTERTQFFGPGTRLTVL.

This sequence joins TRBV5-1 and TRBJ2-1, with 7 bases lining up with TRBD1. Germline V gives CDR1 SGHRS, CDR2 YFSETQ. The CDR3 contains 15 residues. Trimming removed 3 bases from V and 7 bases from J; junction bases left unmatched: 10. CDR3 sequence (DNA): TGCGCCAGCAGCTCCACGACAGGGTTAGGAAATGAGCAGTTCTTC. It codes for CASSSTTGLGNEQFF.

The chain carries TRBV20-1 and TRBJ2-4; D perhaps matches TRBD2 (6 bases). V dropped 3 bases and J dropped 0 bases, with 12 bases sitting between them. The length of the CDR3 is 15 residues. Germline V gene sequence: CDR1 DFQATT, CDR2 SNEGSKA (reference sequence). The CDR3 DNA sequence: TGCAGTGCTAGTCGCAGGGACTCAGCCAAAAACATTCAGTACTTC. Protein: CSASRRDSAKNIQYF.

This clone was counted ten times or more. J is TRBJ1-5 and V is TRBV19, with 7 positions matching TRBD1. Looked up from germline, CDR1 is LNHDA and CDR2 is SQIVND (reference sequence). Losses at the gene ends were 5 bases for V and 6 bases for J; bases not matched to a gene: 10. This CDR3 contains 15 residues. CDR3 bases: TGTGCCAGTAGTCTCTACGGGACAGTAGGTCAGCCCCAGCATTTT. Its protein product is CASSLYGTVGQPQHF.

This chain connects TRBV10-3 to TRBJ1-3; no clear D gene. Germline CDR1 is ENHRY and CDR2 is SYGVKD. V lost 1 base to trimming and J lost 4 bases, with 14 bases between them. The CDR3 runs to 16 residues. CDR3 coding DNA: TGTGCCATCAGTGAGTTTAGTCGACTTTACGGAAACACCATATATTTT. Translation: CAISEFSRLYGNTIYF.

The chain is built from TRBV9 and TRBJ1-4; 8 bases match TRBD1. This CDR3 region has 15 residues. Unmatched junction bases numbered 10, after V lost 4 bases and J lost 8 bases. Germline V gene sequence: CDR1 SGDLS, CDR2 YYNGEE. The DNA of the CDR3 is TGTGCCAGCAGCATAAGGGACAGGAGTTCAGAAAAACTGTTTTTT. Translating gives CASSIRDRSSEKLFF.

The chain links TRBV19 to TRBJ1-1; D is uncertain. The CDR3 consists of 13 residues. In germline, CDR1 is LNHDA, CDR2 SQIVND (reference sequence). Deletions cut 5 bases from V and 2 bases from J, with 9 bases between. CDR3 in DNA: TGTGCCAGTAGTGAGCTACTTAACACTGAAGCTTTCTTT. This gives the protein CASSELLNTEAFF.

This clone was counted at least ten times. The chain couples TRBV5-1 to TRBJ2-1; weak D call: TRBD1 (5 bases). V was cut by 2 bases and J by 3 bases, with 15 bases left in between. Germline V lookup: CDR1 SGHRS, CDR2 YFSETQ. The CDR3 sequence is 16 residues long. The CDR3 nucleotides read TGCGCCAGCAGCTTACAGGTATGGCCTTTCTACAATGAGCAGTTCTTC. Amino acid sequence: CASSLQVWPFYNEQFF. The whole variable domain, remainder taken from reference TRBV5-1 and TRBJ2-1, is KAGVTQTPRYLIKTRGQQVTLSCSPISGHRSVSWYQQTPGQGLQFLFEYFSETQRNKGNFPGRFSGRQFSNSRSEMNVSTLELGDSALYLCASSLQVWPFYNEQFFGPGTRLTVL.

This clone was detected once. This sequence joins TRBV5-1 and TRBJ2-3; a weak D match, TRBD1 (5 bases). Trimming took 1 base from V and 6 from J, leaving 15 bases between them. CDR1 is SGHRS and CDR2 is YFSETQ in the germline V gene. The CDR3 sequence is 15 residues long. The CDR3 reads CASSLLSARADTQYF. The CDR3 DNA reads TGCGCCAGCAGCTTGTTGTCGGCCAGGGCGGATACGCAGTATTTT.

The genes are TRBV27 and TRBJ2-1; D not resolved. V was clipped by 3 bases and J by 9 bases, with 9 bases between them. The CDR3 runs to 12 residues. Germline values: CDR1 MNHEY, CDR2 SMNVEV (reference sequence). The CDR3 is CASSFTIGEQFF. As DNA, the CDR3 is TGTGCCAGCAGTTTTACTATCGGTGAGCAGTTCTTC.

The chain joins TRBV29-1 to TRBJ2-3, with 8 nucleotides matching TRBD2. Germline loops: CDR1 SQVTM, CDR2 ANQGSEA. After removal of 6 bases from V and 3 bases from J, the junction contained 14 bases not matched to a gene. The CDR3 length is 16 residues. Here the CDR3 reads CSVPLGVGTRTDTQYF. DNA for the CDR3: TGCAGCGTACCACTGGGGGTCGGGACTAGGACAGATACGCAGTATTTT.

This clone was counted a few times. The V and J genes are TRBV7-2 and TRBJ2-3; TRBD2 matches 8 bases. The germline V gene has CDR1 SGHTA and CDR2 FQGNSA. The CDR3 has 14 residues. Germline trimming cut 4 bases from V and 8 bases from J; bases unmatched to any gene: 8. The CDR3 loop is CASSSGGGQGTQYF. The CDR3 DNA reads TGTGCCAGCAGCTCCGGGGGGGGGCAAGGTACGCAGTATTTT.

CDR3 sequence: CASSVAGTNYGYTF. The CDR3 DNA is TGTGCCAGCAGCGTAGCTGGGACAAACTATGGCTACACCTTC. This chain joins TRBV9 and TRBJ1-2, with a tentative D call TRBD1 (6 bases). The CDR3 covers 14 residues. CDR1 is SGDLS, CDR2 YYNGEE, per germline. V lost 0 bases to trimming and J lost 2 bases, with 8 bases between them.

The CDR3 reads CAIRGPGQGSYEQYF. CDR3 bases: TGTGCCATCAGAGGGCCGGGACAGGGTTCCTACGAGCAGTACTTC. The chain carries TRBV10-3 and TRBJ2-7; TRBD1 matches at 9 bases. Germline CDR1 and CDR2: ENHRY and SYGVKD. Losses at the gene ends were 6 bases for V and 1 base for J; bases not matched to a gene: 7. The CDR3 is 15 residues long.

The count of this clone is one. The J gene is TRBJ2-1, the V gene TRBV6-5; possibly TRBD2 for D (5 bases). The CDR3 is made up of 14 amino acids. The germline CDR1 and CDR2 sequences are MNHEY and SVGAGI. Trimming removed 7 bases from V and 4 bases from J, with 14 bases in between. CDR3 sequence reads: CASTSGRLYNEQFF. In DNA form, the CDR3 reads TGTGCCAGCACCTCCGGCCGACTATACAATGAGCAGTTCTTC.